These 26 T cell receptor beta chains came from one sample sequenced in a study of T-cell reconstitution after alpha-beta-depleted transplantation in children. Using unique molecular identifiers, the investigators prepared the TCRbeta library. TCRdb reanalysed the PCR reads using MiXCR and keeps one entry per CDR3 protein. The data show 250,000 to 350,000 distinct CDR3 sequences, 9.9% seen once. Here the sequenced sample was PBMCs from the stem cell graft donor, taken from the stem cell graft. The receptors come from a human donor who donated a stem cell graft to a child with SCID.

This clonotype was counted a few times. The J gene is TRBJ2-3, the V gene TRBV4-2; perhaps TRBD1 as D (5 bases). This CDR3 is 17 amino acids long. V lost 0 bases to trimming and J lost 1 base, with 14 bases between them. Germline V gives CDR1 LGHNA, CDR2 YNFKEQ. The CDR3 DNA reads TGTGCCAGCAGCCAAGATCGCCAGGGATACGGCACAGATACGCAGTATTTT. Its protein product is CASSQDRQGYGTDTQYF.

This clonotype has ten or more counts. V gene TRBV27 combines with J gene TRBJ2-7; D might be TRBD1 (5 bases). V was clipped by 6 bases and J by 7 bases, with 16 bases between them. CDR3 length: 13 residues. The germline V gene encodes CDR1 MNHEY and CDR2 SMNVEV (reference sequence). CDR3 sequence (DNA): TGTGCCAGCAGCCAGGGAATTCGGCTTGAGCAGTACTTC. Translating it yields CASSQGIRLEQYF.

To note about this clonotype: Sequence at one end of the junction differs from germline and may be a read error. This chain connects TRBV2 to TRBJ2-5, with D perhaps TRBD2 (6 bases). The CDR3 spans 16 residues. Germline assignment: CDR1 SNHLY and CDR2 FYNNEI. The CDR3 sequence: CASSEALGGAQETQYF. The CDR3 DNA reads TGTGCCAGCAGCGAAGCGCTCGGCGGGGCCCAAGAGACCCAGTACTTC.

This clonotype was counted ten times or more. The rearrangement joins TRBV18 to TRBJ2-1; 10 bases line up with TRBD2. The CDR3 length is 16 residues. Germline V gene sequence: CDR1 KGHSH, CDR2 LQKENI. J was trimmed by 4 bases and V by 2 bases; bases with no gene match: 5. The CDR3 region has the DNA TGTGCCAGCTCACCAAATCTAGCGGGGGTATACAATGAGCAGTTCTTC. It encodes CASSPNLAGVYNEQFF.

This clonotype appeared a few times. The CDR3 sequence is CASSQEQGTETQYF. Here the CDR3 DNA reads TGTGCCAGCAGCCAAGAGCAGGGAACGGAGACCCAGTACTTC. The chain carries TRBV3-1 and TRBJ2-5; D perhaps matches TRBD1 (5 bases). Trimming removed 0 bases from V and 5 bases from J, with 10 bases in between. This CDR3 has 14 amino acids. Germline V CDR1 and CDR2: LGHDT, YNNKEL (reference sequence).

The chain links TRBV20-1 to TRBJ1-2, with D unresolved. The V end lost 6 bases, the J end lost 3 bases, and 11 bases lay between the germline ends. This CDR3 comprises 12 residues. Germline V gives CDR1 DFQATT, CDR2 SNEGSKA (reference sequence). The CDR3 sequence is CSATSPDYGYTF. CDR3 nucleotides: TGCAGTGCCACTTCCCCGGACTATGGCTACACCTTC.

The gene calls are TRBV5-1 and TRBJ2-5; D gene uncertain. Germline loops: CDR1 SGHRS, CDR2 YFSETQ. V lost 4 bases and J 1 base, leaving 5 bases between the germline ends. This CDR3 has 12 residues. The CDR3 protein is CASSRIQETQYF. The DNA of the CDR3 is TGCGCCAGCAGCCGGATCCAAGAGACCCAGTACTTC.

This clonotype occurred many times. The chain employs TRBV14 and TRBJ2-1; 8 bases match TRBD1. CDR3 length equals 15 residues. Per the germline V gene, CDR1 is SGHDN and CDR2 is FVKESK. J gave up 2 bases and V 4 bases, and 4 bases lay outside the gene matches. The CDR3 DNA is TGTGCCAGCAGCCTGACAGGGGTTCCCTACAATGAGCAGTTCTTC. Residues: CASSLTGVPYNEQFF.

The gene calls are TRBV5-6 and TRBJ2-7, with 9 bases matching TRBD2. The CDR3 runs to 15 residues. The trim removed 3 bases at V and 2 bases at J, leaving 6 bases unmatched. Germline CDR1 reads SGHDT; CDR2 reads YYEEEE. This CDR3 is CASSSLAGNAYEQYF. For the CDR3, the DNA is TGTGCCAGCAGCTCCCTAGCGGGGAATGCCTACGAGCAGTACTTC. The full variable domain, rest sourced from reference TRBV5-6 and TRBJ2-7, is DAGVTQSPTHLIKTRGQQVTLRCSPKSGHDTVSWYQQALGQGPQFIFQYYEEEERQRGNFPDRFSGHQFPNYSSELNVNALLLGDSALYLCASSSLAGNAYEQYFGPGTRLTVT.

This clonotype came up a few times. J is TRBJ2-3 and V is TRBV10-3; 16 bases fit TRBD2. V lost 6 bases to trimming and J lost 4 bases; unmatched junction nucleotides: 4. Germline-derived CDR1 and CDR2 are ENHRY and SYGVKD. CDR3 size: 16 residues. The CDR3 protein is CAIRGTSGGASDTQYF. CDR3 bases: TGTGCCATCAGGGGGACTAGCGGGGGGGCGTCAGATACGCAGTATTTT.

This clonotype was recorded at least ten times. The chain uses TRBV7-2 and TRBJ2-4, with a possible D match to TRBD2 (6 bases). The V end was cut by 4 bases, the J end by 0 bases, with 22 bases between. The CDR3 totals 19 residues. From germline, CDR1 is SGHTA and CDR2 FQGNSA. The DNA of the CDR3 is TGTGCCAGCAGCTCCCCTTGGGGTGGGGGGACCCTAGCCAAAAACATTCAGTACTTC. This encodes CASSSPWGGGTLAKNIQYF.

There are many counts of this clonotype. V and J are TRBV6-5 and TRBJ2-1; 9 positions match TRBD2. Germline CDR1 is MNHEY and CDR2 is SVGAGI. This CDR3 is built from 16 residues. The ends lost 1 base at V and 5 bases at J; junction bases unmatched: 6. This CDR3 is CASSYLAGGRNNEQFF. The CDR3 bases are TGTGCCAGCAGTTACTTGGCGGGGGGGCGAAACAATGAGCAGTTCTTC.

The chain is built from TRBV5-1 and TRBJ2-3; D is ambiguous. Trimming removed 0 bases from V and 0 bases from J, with 11 bases in between. The V gene's germline CDR1 is SGHRS and CDR2 YFSETQ. The length of the CDR3 is 16 residues. The CDR3, as DNA: TGCGCCAGCAGCTTGGGAGGTAGCCCTAGCACAGATACGCAGTATTTT. Encoded protein: CASSLGGSPSTDTQYF.

This chain uses TRBV18 with TRBJ2-1, with D uncertain. V lost 1 base, J lost 0 bases, and 7 bases lay in between. Germline CDR1 reads KGHSH; CDR2 reads LQKENI. The length of the CDR3 is 15 residues. The CDR3 nucleotides read TGTGCCAGCTCACCACAGGTTAACTCCTACAATGAGCAGTTCTTC. Its translation is CASSPQVNSYNEQFF. The complete variable domain, with remaining parts taken from reference TRBV18 and TRBJ2-1, reads NAGVMQNPRHLVRRRGQEARLRCSPMKGHSHVYWYRQLPEEGLKFMVYLQKENIIDESGMPKERFSAEFPKEGPSILRIQQVVRGDSAAYFCASSPQVNSYNEQFFGPGTRLTVL.

This clonotype was observed a handful of times. CDR3 DNA sequence: TGTGCTAGTGCCAAGGGAGGGGCCGTCACAGATACGCAGTATTTT. Amino acids: CASAKGGAVTDTQYF. The rearrangement joins TRBV12-5 to TRBJ2-3; 7 bases agree with TRBD2. The V gene's germline CDR1 is LGHNT and CDR2 FRNRAP. The CDR3 has 15 amino acids. Losses at the gene ends were 7 bases for V and 2 bases for J; bases not matched to a gene: 9.

Ten or more counts support this clonotype. The V and J genes are TRBV10-3 and TRBJ2-2; no reliable D call. CDR1 ENHRY and CDR2 SYGVKD come from the germline V gene. This CDR3 is 15 amino acids long. V was cut by 8 bases and J by 4 bases, with 17 bases left in between. The CDR3 nucleotides read TGTGCCATCTGGAGCAAAGATAGTCGCACCGGGGAGCTGTTTTTT. It specifies CAIWSKDSRTGELFF.

This clonotype was seen more than once but under ten times. The chain links TRBV6-2 or TRBV6-3 to TRBJ2-5; 7 nucleotides line up with TRBD1. The CDR3 runs to 16 residues. CDR1 MNHEY and CDR2 SVGEGT come from the germline V gene. The V gene end was trimmed by 4 bases and the J gene end by 2 bases; junction bases not matched to a gene: 10. CDR3 sequence reads: CASSFRGGELQETQYF. DNA of the CDR3: TGTGCCAGCAGTTTTCGAGGGGGCGAACTGCAAGAGACCCAGTACTTC.

The chain employs TRBV13 and TRBJ2-1; 12 bases map to TRBD2. CDR1 and CDR2 from the germline V gene are PRHDT and FYEKMQ (reference sequence). With V trimmed by 4 bases and J by 3 bases, 7 bases remained unmatched. The CDR3 contains 17 residues. CDR3 sequence (DNA): TGTGCCAGCAGCTCCCGACTAGCGGGGGCCCTCTACAATGAGCAGTTCTTC. It translates to CASSSRLAGALYNEQFF. Filled out from reference TRBV13 and TRBJ2-1, the complete variable domain reads AAGVIQSPRHLIKEKRETATLKCYPIPRHDTVYWYQQGPGQDPQFLISFYEKMQSDKGSIPDRFSAQQFSDYHSELNMSSLELGDSALYFCASSSRLAGALYNEQFFGPGTRLTVL.

This clonotype has just a few counts. The chain links TRBV4-2 to TRBJ2-7, with TRBD2 as a possible D gene (7 bases). The length of the CDR3 is 16 residues. CDR1 is LGHNA, CDR2 YNFKEQ, per germline. Trimming shortened V by 0 bases and J by 3 bases, and 15 bases separated the two germline ends. CDR3: CASSQDEGGGSYEQYF. The DNA for the CDR3 is TGTGCCAGCAGCCAAGATGAGGGGGGGGGCAGCTACGAGCAGTACTTC.

J is TRBJ2-2 and V is TRBV5-1; unclear D gene. The ends were cut back, 3 bases at V and 3 bases at J, with 12 bases in the middle. Germline V gene lookup returns CDR1 SGHRS and CDR2 YFSETQ. The CDR3 loop spans 15 amino acids. CDR3 in amino acids: CASSSGPPHTGELFF. CDR3 DNA: TGCGCCAGCAGCTCCGGACCGCCCCACACCGGGGAGCTGTTTTTT.

V usage is TRBV10-3 and J usage is TRBJ1-1, with 7 bases aligning to TRBD1. Germline assignment: CDR1 ENHRY and CDR2 SYGVKD. The CDR3 consists of 14 residues. V was clipped by 6 bases and J by 2 bases; unmatched bases: 6. The CDR3 DNA follows: TGTGCCATCAGCAAGGGACAGATAAACACTGAAGCTTTCTTT. Translating it yields CAISKGQINTEAFF.

This chain uses TRBV5-1 with TRBJ1-1, with D unclear. V lost 0 bases to trimming and J lost 1 base, with 10 bases between them. The CDR3 length is 15 residues. CDR1 and CDR2 from the germline V gene are SGHRS and YFSETQ. CDR3 coding DNA: TGCGCCAGCAGCTTGGCCGACTGGGGGAACACTGAAGCTTTCTTT. Translated: CASSLADWGNTEAFF.

This clonotype showed up many times. The V and J genes are TRBV29-1 and TRBJ1-1, with unresolved D. The ends were cut back, 5 bases at V and 2 bases at J, with 9 bases in the middle. Germline V gene data show CDR1 as SQVTM and CDR2 as ANQGSEA. The CDR3 totals 12 residues. CDR3 amino acids: CSVSEGNTEAFF. The CDR3 DNA sequence: TGCAGCGTTTCGGAGGGAAACACTGAAGCTTTCTTT.

Only a few counts were recorded for this clonotype. The J gene is TRBJ2-7, the V gene TRBV15; D is tentatively TRBD1 or TRBD2 (5 bases each). Trimming removed 1 base from V and 5 bases from J, with 15 bases in between. This CDR3 has 15 amino acids. Per germline, CDR1 LNHNV and CDR2 YYDKDF (reference sequence). CDR3 amino acids: CATSRGLSRDDEQYF. In DNA form, the CDR3 reads TGTGCCACCAGCAGAGGGTTGTCCCGGGACGACGAGCAGTACTTC.

The chain employs TRBV10-3 and TRBJ1-2; 7 nucleotides align to TRBD1. The CDR3 sequence is 13 residues long. Germline V CDR1 and CDR2: ENHRY, SYGVKD. Trimming removed 11 bases from V and 2 bases from J; junction bases left unmatched: 8. CDR3 amino acids: CAAETGANYGYTF. As DNA, the CDR3 is TGTGCCGCCGAAACAGGGGCCAACTATGGCTACACCTTC.

At least ten counts were recorded for this clonotype. This chain joins TRBV29-1 and TRBJ2-1; TRBD1 matches at 10 bases. CDR3 size: 13 residues. J gave up 10 bases and V 7 bases, and 10 bases lay outside the gene matches. Germline CDR1 reads SQVTM; CDR2 reads ANQGSEA. In DNA, the CDR3 is TGCAGCGGCAGGAGACAGGGGGCAGGAGAGCAGTTCTTC. This encodes CSGRRQGAGEQFF.